This is a list of T cell receptor beta chains from one sample in a study of CD8+ T cells in alopecia areata. Using immunoSEQ multiplex PCR, the repertoire was profiled, and TCRdb retains in-frame clones only, with some absent. This sample has fewer than 200,000 clones, with less than 80% found just once. This material consisted of CD8+ T cells sorted from blood, taken at week 0. The receptors were sampled from a human donor with alopecia areata. Each CDR3 is given with its conserved first and last residue. Each record gives: D gene, CDR3 length, clone size, V gene, J gene, CDR3 DNA, CDR3 protein. The D gene is left open where the match is weak. Only some rows state a clone size, as once, few, many or a class for expanded clones.

TRBD1	15	few	TRBV6-5	TRBJ2-7	TGTGCCAGCAGAGTCCGGGACAGTGCGTCCTACGAGCAGTACTTC	CASRVRDSASYEQYF
TRBD1	15	once	TRBV27	TRBJ1-5	TGTGCCAGCAGTCTGGCAGGGGGCCCGAATCAGCCCCAGCATTTT	CASSLAGGPNQPQHF
NA	15	NA	TRBV6-5	TRBJ2-1	TGTGCCAGCAGTCCGACAGCGAGCTCCTACAATGAGCAGTTCTTC	CASSPTASSYNEQFF
NA	15	once	TRBV9	TRBJ1-1	TGTGCCAGCAGCGCTCGTTCGGGGGAGAGCACTGAAGCTTTCTTT	CASSARSGESTEAFF
NA	16	NA	TRBV5-6	TRBJ1-6	TGTGCCAGCAGTAAATATCCGTCCCTGAGGAATTCACCCCTCCACTTT	CASSKYPSLRNSPLHF
NA	13	few	TRBV29-1	TRBJ1-2	TGCAGCGTTGAAAGGAAGGTCGACTATGGCTACACCTTC	CSVERKVDYGYTF
NA	11	few	TRBV5-1	TRBJ2-1	TGCGCCAGCAGCTTGGGTAATGAGCAGTTCTTC	CASSLGNEQFF
NA	14	NA	TRBV25-1	TRBJ2-5	TGTGCCACCTCCTGGAACAGTGTGCAAGAGACCCAGTACTTC	CATSWNSVQETQYF
NA	17	NA	TRBV18	TRBJ2-6	TGTGCCAGCTCCAGGGGAGGGAACCCCCTTGGGGCCAACGTCCTGACTTTC	CASSRGGNPLGANVLTF
NA	12	few	TRBV6-5	TRBJ2-3	TGTGCCACTGTCGCGGGCACAGATACGCAGTATTTT	CATVAGTDTQYF
TRBD1	12	NA	TRBV9	TRBJ2-7	TGTGCCAGCAGCCCAGGGGGCTACGAGCAGTACTTC	CASSPGGYEQYF
TRBD2	15	few	TRBV5-6	TRBJ2-1	TGTGCCAGCAGTGACCTAGCGGCTTCCTACAATGAGCAGTTCTTC	CASSDLAASYNEQFF